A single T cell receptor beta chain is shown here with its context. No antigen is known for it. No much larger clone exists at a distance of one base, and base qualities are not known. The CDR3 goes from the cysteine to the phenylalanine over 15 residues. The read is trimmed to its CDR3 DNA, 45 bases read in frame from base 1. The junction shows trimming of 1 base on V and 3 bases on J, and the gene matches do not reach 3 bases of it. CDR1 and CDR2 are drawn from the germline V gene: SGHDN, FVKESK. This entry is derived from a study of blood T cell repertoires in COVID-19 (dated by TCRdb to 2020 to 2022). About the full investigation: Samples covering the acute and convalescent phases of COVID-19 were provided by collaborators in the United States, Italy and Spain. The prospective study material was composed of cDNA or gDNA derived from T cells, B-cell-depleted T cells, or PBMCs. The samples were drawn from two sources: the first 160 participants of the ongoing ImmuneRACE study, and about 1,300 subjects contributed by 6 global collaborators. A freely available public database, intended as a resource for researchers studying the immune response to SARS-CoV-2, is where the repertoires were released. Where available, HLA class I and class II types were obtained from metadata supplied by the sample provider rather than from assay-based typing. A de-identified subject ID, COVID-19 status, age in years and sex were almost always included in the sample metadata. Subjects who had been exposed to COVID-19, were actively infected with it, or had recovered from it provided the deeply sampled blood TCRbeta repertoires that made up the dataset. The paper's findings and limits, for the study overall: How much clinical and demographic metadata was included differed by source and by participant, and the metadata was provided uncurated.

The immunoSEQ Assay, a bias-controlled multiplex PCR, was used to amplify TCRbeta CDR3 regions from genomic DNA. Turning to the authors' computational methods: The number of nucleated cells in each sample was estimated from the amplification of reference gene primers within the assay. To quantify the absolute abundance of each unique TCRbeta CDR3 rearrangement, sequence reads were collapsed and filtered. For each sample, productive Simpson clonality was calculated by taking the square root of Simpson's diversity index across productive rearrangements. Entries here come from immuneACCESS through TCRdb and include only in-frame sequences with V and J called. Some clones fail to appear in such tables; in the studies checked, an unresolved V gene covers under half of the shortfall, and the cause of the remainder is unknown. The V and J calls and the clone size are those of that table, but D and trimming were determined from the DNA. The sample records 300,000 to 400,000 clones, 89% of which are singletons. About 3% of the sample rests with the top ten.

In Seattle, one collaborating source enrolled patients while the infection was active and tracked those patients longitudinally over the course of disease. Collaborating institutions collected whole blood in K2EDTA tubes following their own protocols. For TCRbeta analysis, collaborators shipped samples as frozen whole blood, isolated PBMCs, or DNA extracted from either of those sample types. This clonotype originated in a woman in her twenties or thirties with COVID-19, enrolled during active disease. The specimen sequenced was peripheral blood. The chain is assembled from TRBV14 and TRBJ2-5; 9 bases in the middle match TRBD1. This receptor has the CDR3 CASSQAGQGEETQYF. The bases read TGTGCCAGCAGCCAAGCGGGACAGGGTGAAGAGACCCAGTACTTC.